The 25 T cell receptor beta chains given below trace back to one sample, sequenced in a study of metastatic and nonmetastatic thyroid tumors (dated by TCRdb to the early 2020s). Library preparation was by PCR. Sequenced using an Illumina HiSeq 4000. Clones were called with MiXCR by TCRdb after fastp trimmed the public reads at Q25, and only in-frame beta chains were retained. The sample table lists tens of thousands of clones, around 15% of them with a count of one. The ten largest make up 20% to 25% of the sample. Before undergoing thyroid surgery, none of the patients had been given any kind of treatment. Sequenced material: blood. Receptors were obtained from a female donor with papillary thyroid cancer or a benign thyroid nodule (not recorded which). Some clones in this sample may be carry-over from other donors' samples.

Points on this clone: At one end, the junction sequence differs from germline, possibly due to a read error. V gene TRBV10-3 combines with J gene TRBJ2-7; D may be TRBD1 (6 bases). Germline assignment: CDR1 ENHRY and CDR2 SYGVKD. The CDR3 is 13 amino acids. CDR3 DNA sequence: TGTGCCAGCAGTGAAGGGGGACCCTACGAGCAGTACTTC. This sequence encodes CASSEGGPYEQYF.

This clone came up a few times. The chain joins TRBV29-1 to TRBJ1-4; no clear D. The CDR3 loop spans 13 amino acids. Trimming left V 7 bases short and J 0 bases short, with 9 bases between. Germline CDR1 is SQVTM and CDR2 is ANQGSEA. CDR3 sequence: CSARQATNEKLFF. CDR3 sequence (DNA): TGCAGCGCACGGCAAGCAACTAATGAAAAACTGTTTTTT. Combining the CDR3 with reference TRBV29-1 and TRBJ1-4 gives the whole variable domain SAVISQKPSRDICQRGTSLTIQCQVDSQVTMMFWYRQQPGQSLTLIATANQGSEATYESGFVIDKFPISRPNLTFSTLTVSNMSPEDSSIYLCSARQATNEKLFFGSGTQLSVL.

This clone was recorded at least ten times. This chain links TRBV9 with TRBJ2-3; 8 bases match TRBD1. The CDR3 sequence is 15 residues long. CDR1 and CDR2 from the germline V gene are SGDLS and YYNGEE. The ends lost 4 bases at V and 4 bases at J; junction bases unmatched: 8. The CDR3 DNA sequence: TGTGCCAGCAGCAAAGCCGGGACAGGAGCAGATACGCAGTATTTT. Amino acids: CASSKAGTGADTQYF.

This clone was counted a few times. The rearrangement uses TRBV3-1 and TRBJ1-1; the D is unclear. The V gene lost 4 bases and the J gene lost 0 bases, with 15 bases spanning the gap. There are 16 residues in the CDR3. The germline gives CDR1 LGHDT, CDR2 YNNKEL (reference sequence). CDR3 residues: CASSPRSRLVNTEAFF. In DNA, the CDR3 is TGTGCCAGCAGCCCCAGATCCCGTCTGGTGAACACTGAAGCTTTCTTT. Together with reference TRBV3-1 and TRBJ1-1, the CDR3 gives the full variable domain: DTAVSQTPKYLVTQMGNDKSIKCEQNLGHDTMYWYKQDSKKFLKIMFSYNNKELIINETVPNRFSPKSPDKAHLNLHINSLELGDSAVYFCASSPRSRLVNTEAFFGQGTRLTVV.

This clone was found many times. V usage is TRBV9 and J usage is TRBJ2-3; no definite D call. The germline V gene has CDR1 SGDLS and CDR2 YYNGEE. The germline V and J ends were trimmed by 2 bases and 9 bases, with 7 bases remaining between them. CDR3 length: 11 amino acids. The CDR3 spells CASSVAGTQYF. In DNA form, the CDR3 reads TGTGCCAGCAGCGTTGCAGGCACGCAGTATTTT.

The CDR3 nucleotides read TGTGCCAGCAGCCTACGGGACGACGGAAATAATGAAAAACTGTTTTTT. Translation gives CASSLRDDGNNEKLFF. The chain employs TRBV9 and TRBJ1-4; D is perhaps TRBD1 (5 bases). V lost 4 bases and J lost 4, with 17 bases in between. The CDR3 spans 16 residues. CDR1 SGDLS and CDR2 YYNGEE come from the germline V gene.

Of note for this clone: This could be a read error, since a much larger clone is one nucleotide away. The conserved closing phenylalanine or tryptophan is absent in this CDR3, likely reflecting a read error. The chain recombines TRBV18 with TRBJ2-5; TRBD2 matches 10 bases. J was trimmed by 0 bases and V by 8 bases; bases with no gene match: 3. Germline V CDR1 and CDR2: KGHSH, LQKENI. The CDR3 loop spans 14 amino acids. The CDR3 sequence is CASVTSGHQETQYI. As DNA, the CDR3 is TGTGCCAGCGTGACTAGCGGGCACCAAGAGACCCAGTACATC.

This clone was observed many times. The chain couples TRBV19 to TRBJ1-4; D is uncertain. The V end was cut by 5 bases, the J end by 15 bases, with 19 bases between. This CDR3 comprises 13 residues. Germline V CDR1 and CDR2: LNHDA, SQIVND (reference sequence). CDR3 bases: TGTGCCAGTAGTCCCCGGACTCCTCTAATGATGTTTTTT. Protein sequence: CASSPRTPLMMFF.

There are many counts of this clone. The V call is TRBV12-5, the J call TRBJ1-1; TRBD1 is a possible D gene (6 bases). This CDR3 has 11 amino acids. Per germline, CDR1 LGHNT and CDR2 FRNRAP. V lost 11 bases, J lost 11 bases, and 18 bases lay in between. CDR3 nucleotides: TGTGCTGGTCGACAGGAGGGGTATGCTTTCTTT. This sequence encodes CAGRQEGYAFF.

J is TRBJ2-2 and V is TRBV12-3 or TRBV12-4, with a tentative D call TRBD2 (5 bases). The V gene lost 6 bases and the J gene lost 4 bases, with 18 bases spanning the gap. The CDR3 spans 16 residues. The CDR3 DNA reads TGTGCCAGCAGACCGGGGTGGACCATGAGCACCGGGGAGCTGTTTTTT. It specifies CASRPGWTMSTGELFF.

The chain uses TRBV27 and TRBJ2-7; 8 positions agree with TRBD1. This CDR3 contains 14 residues. Germline CDR1 reads MNHEY; CDR2 reads SMNVEV (reference sequence). Trimming removed 5 bases from V and 1 base from J; junction bases left unmatched: 4. CDR3 in DNA: TGTGCCAGCAGTAGGACAGGGCCTTCCTACGAGCAGTACTTC. As protein: CASSRTGPSYEQYF.

To note about this clone: This may come from a read error, since a much larger clone is one base off. In the same sample, other DNA sequences code for this CDR3. The J gene is TRBJ1-4, the V gene TRBV7-6; no clear D gene. The CDR3 contains 13 residues. CDR1 and CDR2 from the germline V gene are SGHVS and FNYEAQ. CDR3 in DNA: TGTGCCAGCAGCCTAGCTATTGGGGTTAGACTGTTTTTT. Its translation: CASSLAIGVRLFF.

This clone was picked up many times. This chain links TRBV19 with TRBJ2-7; possibly TRBD2 for D (6 bases). The CDR3 length is 14 residues. Trimming took 2 bases from V and 2 from J, leaving 10 bases between them. In germline, CDR1 is LNHDA, CDR2 SQIVND (reference sequence). The CDR3 DNA sequence: TGTGCCAGTAGTATAATGGCGGGGCCCTACGAGCAGTACTTC. This translates into CASSIMAGPYEQYF.

There are many counts of this clone. The chain joins TRBV28 to TRBJ1-1, with 8 nucleotides matching TRBD1. The CDR3 is made up of 13 amino acids. Losses at the gene ends were 7 bases for V and 8 bases for J; bases not matched to a gene: 9. CDR1 is MDHEN, CDR2 SYDVKM, per germline. CDR3: CASIHDRGGEAFF. CDR3 DNA sequence: TGTGCCAGCATACACGACAGGGGCGGGGAAGCTTTCTTT.

About this clone: Other nucleotide sequences in the sample specify the same CDR3. The chain recombines TRBV5-1 with TRBJ2-2, with 7 bases lining up with TRBD2. This CDR3 has 14 amino acids. V dropped 3 bases and J dropped 7; count of bases not matched to a gene: 6. Per the germline V gene, CDR1 is SGHRS and CDR2 is YFSETQ. CDR3 in DNA: TGCGCCAGCAGCTCGGGAGGAGATGGCGGGGAGCTGTTTTTT. This codes for CASSSGGDGGELFF.

This clone was observed many times. This chain links TRBV12-5 with TRBJ2-1; 10 bases map to TRBD2. Germline loops: CDR1 LGHNT, CDR2 FRNRAP. This CDR3 region has 18 residues. Losses at the gene ends were 0 bases for V and 3 bases for J; bases not matched to a gene: 8. DNA of the CDR3: TGTGCTAGTGGTTTGGTACTCTCCGAGCGGGAGGGCTACAATGAGCAGTTCTTC. Amino acid sequence: CASGLVLSEREGYNEQFF.

About this clone itself: This could be a read error, since a much larger clone is one nucleotide away. The genes are TRBV4-2 and TRBJ2-7; a possible D gene is TRBD2 (6 bases). The V gene's germline CDR1 is LGHNA and CDR2 YNFKEQ. V was cut by 2 bases and J by 0 bases, with 20 bases left in between. This CDR3 has 18 residues. The CDR3 spells CASSQHGSRLGASYEQYF. The CDR3, as DNA: TGTGCCAGCAGCCAACATGGTAGCCGACTAGGGGCCTCCTACGAGCAGTACTTC.

The V and J genes are TRBV20-1 and TRBJ2-6, with D tentatively TRBD1 or TRBD2 (5 bases each). V was shortened by 6 bases and J by 0 bases, with 15 bases between the two germline ends. Germline lookup yields CDR1 DFQATT and CDR2 SNEGSKA (reference sequence). The CDR3 consists of 16 residues. DNA of the CDR3: TGCAGTGCCGTGGGACGGTCCCTCTCTGGGGCCAACGTCCTGACTTTC. Translating it yields CSAVGRSLSGANVLTF.

Many counts were recorded for this clone. This chain connects TRBV7-6 to TRBJ1-2, with D possibly matching TRBD1 (5 bases). Per germline, CDR1 SGHVS and CDR2 FNYEAQ. The CDR3 spans 14 residues. Trimming pared 5 bases from V and 6 bases from J, leaving 16 bases between. The CDR3: CASSLRGGDDGYTF. As DNA, the CDR3 is TGTGCCAGCAGCCTCCGGGGGGGGGACGATGGCTACACCTTC.

This clone was counted many times. This chain links TRBV27 with TRBJ2-1, with TRBD2 matching 9 bases. The CDR3 totals 15 residues. The germline gives CDR1 MNHEY, CDR2 SMNVEV (reference sequence). Losses at the gene ends were 5 bases for V and 7 bases for J; bases not matched to a gene: 9. The CDR3 bases are TGTGCCAGCAGTCTCGCTAGCGGGATAGCGAATGAGCAGTTCTTC. Its translation: CASSLASGIANEQFF.

This clone was detected ten times or more. This sequence joins TRBV7-6 and TRBJ2-7; possible D gene TRBD1, 6 bases. CDR3 size: 14 residues. Germline CDR1 reads SGHVS; CDR2 reads FNYEAQ. Between the trimmed V and J ends, which lost 0 bases and 3 bases, there was a span of 9 bases. This CDR3 is CASSLAADSYEQYF. The CDR3 DNA reads as TGTGCCAGCAGCTTAGCTGCGGACAGCTACGAGCAGTACTTC. Combining the CDR3 with reference TRBV7-6 and TRBJ2-7 gives the whole variable domain GAGVSQSPRYKVTKRGQDVALRCDPISGHVSLYWYRQALGQGPEFLTYFNYEAQQDKSGLPNDRFSAERPEGSISTLTIQRTEQRDSAMYRCASSLAADSYEQYFGPGTRLTVT.

Concerning this clone itself: At the DNA level, this CDR3 is encoded by other sequences in the same sample as well. V usage is TRBV7-3 and J usage is TRBJ2-5; TRBD2 is a possible D gene (5 bases). Germline CDR1 and CDR2: SGHTA and FQGTGA. V was clipped by 2 bases and J by 4 bases, with 14 bases between them. The CDR3 contains 15 residues. The chain's CDR3 is CASSLSSGRGETQYF. CDR3 sequence (DNA): TGTGCCAGCAGCTTATCGTCGGGAAGAGGAGAGACCCAGTACTTC.

The chain carries TRBV11-1 and TRBJ2-2; 9 bases map to TRBD2. CDR3 length: 16 residues. V gave up 0 bases and J gave up 6 bases; unmatched junction bases: 5. From germline, CDR1 is SGHAT and CDR2 FQDESV (reference sequence). CDR3 residues: CASSLAQSGGSGELFF. CDR3 coding DNA: TGTGCCAGCAGCTTAGCGCAGAGCGGGGGGTCCGGGGAGCTGTTTTTT. The variable domain in full, with the rest retrieved from reference TRBV11-1 and TRBJ2-2, is EAEVAQSPRYKITEKSQAVAFWCDPISGHATLYWYRQILGQGPELLVQFQDESVVDDSQLPKDRFSAERLKGVDSTLKIQPAELGDSAMYLCASSLAQSGGSGELFFGEGSRLTVL.

In its sample, this clone was seen many times. V gene TRBV30 combines with J gene TRBJ1-3; D call uncertain. V lost 1 base, J lost 4 bases, and 5 bases lay in between. Germline V gene lookup returns CDR1 GTSNPN and CDR2 SVGIG (reference sequence). This CDR3 spans 12 amino acids. The CDR3 region has the DNA TGTGCCTGGAGTGCAACCGGAAACACCATATATTTT. It encodes CAWSATGNTIYF.

A note on this clone: One base away lies a much larger clone, so this may be a sequencing read error. The V gene is TRBV20-1, the J gene TRBJ1-1; maybe TRBD1 (5 bases). Germline V gene data show CDR1 as DFQATT and CDR2 as SNEGSKA (reference sequence). The ends were cut back, 6 bases at V and 5 bases at J, with 19 bases in the middle. This CDR3 is 14 amino acids long. In DNA form, the CDR3 reads TGCAGTGCCACTCGCGGGGGGGTCGGAACTGAAGCTTTCTTT. Translated: CSATRGGVGTEAFF.